The next 13 T cell receptor beta chains were all read from a single sample in a study of vaccination effects on CD4 cells after COVID-19. The protocol was immunoSEQ multiplex PCR, while the TCRdb copy is restricted to in-frame clones and leaves out a portion. The data hold about 17,000 clones, with about 74% observed a single time. Antigen-specific CD4+ T cell clonotypes were called by their expansion after viral peptide-pool culture in ViraFEST. Cells that had been cultured for nine to eleven days were the source of isolated CD4+ T cells. The person had a PCR-confirmed SARS-CoV-2 infection during March to December 2020. Participants completed two doses of the BNT162b2 or mRNA-1273 vaccine. These receptors lack a known antigen. Sample: CD4+ T cells from PBMCs cultured with SARS-CoV-2 spike peptides, taken after COVID-19 vaccination. Source of these receptors: a human donor who had a prior SARS-CoV-2 infection.

This chain joins TRBV5-4 and TRBJ2-3, with 7 nucleotides matching TRBD2. The CDR3 has 14 amino acids. Germline assignment: CDR1 SGHNT and CDR2 YYREEE (reference sequence). V was clipped by 4 bases and J by 3 bases; unmatched bases: 5. The CDR3 sequence: CASSERERTDTQYF. Here the CDR3 DNA reads TGTGCCAGCAGCGAGCGGGAACGGACAGATACGCAGTATTTT.

The gene calls are TRBV5-1 and TRBJ1-4; D possibly corresponds to TRBD1 (6 bases). The CDR3 loop spans 15 amino acids. Trimming took 0 bases from V and 8 from J, leaving 14 bases between them. Germline loops: CDR1 SGHRS, CDR2 YFSETQ. The CDR3 sequence is CASSLGTDVREKLFF. The CDR3 DNA reads TGCGCCAGCAGCTTGGGGACAGATGTAAGAGAAAAACTGTTTTTT.

The rearrangement joins TRBV10-3 to TRBJ2-7, with a tentative D call TRBD2 (6 bases). The germline CDR1 and CDR2 sequences are ENHRY and SYGVKD. Trimming left V 0 bases short and J 3 bases short, with 12 bases between. The length of the CDR3 is 15 residues. Here the CDR3 DNA reads TGTGCCATCAGTGAGTCTGGAGGGAAGGGCTACGAGCAGTACTTC. It codes for CAISESGGKGYEQYF.

The chain couples TRBV6-5 to TRBJ1-2; possibly TRBD1 for D (5 bases). The germline V gene encodes CDR1 MNHEY and CDR2 SVGAGI. V lost 4 bases and J lost 8, with 20 bases in between. There are 15 residues in the CDR3. The CDR3, as DNA: TGTGCCAGCAGTTTCGGGGGGACTCTCCGTCGGGGCTACACCTTC. It translates to CASSFGGTLRRGYTF.

A single count supports this clone. This chain links TRBV6-5 with TRBJ1-1; D possibly corresponds to TRBD1 (6 bases). This CDR3 has 14 residues. CDR1 and CDR2 (germline): MNHEY, SVGAGI. V was shortened by 0 bases and J by 5 bases, with 10 bases between the two germline ends. CDR3 sequence: CASSYSQGLTEAFF. The CDR3 coding sequence is TGTGCCAGCAGTTACTCGCAGGGGTTGACTGAAGCTTTCTTT.

The gene calls are TRBV21-1 and TRBJ2-2. TRBV21-1 is annotated as a pseudogene. CDR3 length: 14 residues. CDR3 sequence (DNA): TGTGCCAGCAGCAAAGCCACATGGGCCGGGGAGCTGTTTTTT. Its translation: CASSKATWAGELFF.

The chain couples TRBV30 to TRBJ1-1; D is unclear. Germline CDR1 is GTSNPN and CDR2 is SVGIG (reference sequence). The CDR3 has 16 residues. Trimming pared 2 bases from V and 1 base from J, leaving 17 bases between. The CDR3 loop is CAWSPTRTFTNTEAFF. The CDR3 DNA reads TGTGCCTGGAGTCCTACCCGGACTTTTACGAACACTGAAGCTTTCTTT. The variable domain in full, completed from reference TRBV30 and TRBJ1-1, reads SQTIHQWPATLVQPVGSPLSLECTVEGTSNPNLYWYRQAAGRGLQLLFYSVGIGQISSEVPQNLSASRPQDRQFILSSKKLLLSDSGFYLCAWSPTRTFTNTEAFFGQGTRLTVV.

This rearrangement joins TRBV5-4 to TRBJ2-3; 10 bases fit TRBD2. Germline V gives CDR1 SGHNT, CDR2 YYREEE (reference sequence). The CDR3 contains 16 residues. V dropped 4 bases and J dropped 0; count of bases not matched to a gene: 5. CDR3 amino acids: CASSRGTSASTDTQYF. In nucleotides, the CDR3 is TGTGCCAGCAGCCGCGGGACTAGCGCCAGCACAGATACGCAGTATTTT.

The chain carries TRBV5-1 and TRBJ2-3; either TRBD1 or TRBD2 may fit D (6 bases each). Germline lookup yields CDR1 SGHRS and CDR2 YFSETQ. The CDR3 has 14 residues. V was cut by 0 bases and J by 6 bases, with 11 bases left in between. The CDR3 DNA sequence: TGCGCCAGCAGCTTGGAAGGGGGGAGTGATACGCAGTATTTT. Translation: CASSLEGGSDTQYF.

This sequence joins TRBV6-2 or TRBV6-3 and TRBJ2-2; D gene ambiguous. V lost 0 bases to trimming and J lost 6 bases, with 5 bases between them. This CDR3 spans 13 amino acids. Germline V gene sequence: CDR1 MNHEY, CDR2 SVGEGT. In DNA form, the CDR3 reads TGTGCCAGCAGTTACTCTCGCGCCGGGGAGCTGTTTTTT. This sequence encodes CASSYSRAGELFF.

This clone has more than one count but fewer than ten. This chain uses TRBV3-1 (or the pseudogene TRBV3-2) with TRBJ2-1, with D maybe TRBD2 (6 bases). Trimming cost V 3 bases and J 15 bases, with 21 bases left between them. Germline V lookup: CDR1 LGHDT, CDR2 YNNKEL (reference sequence). The CDR3 totals 14 residues. CDR3 amino acids: CASSQNWGDPTGFF. DNA of the CDR3: TGTGCCAGCAGCCAGAATTGGGGGGACCCCACGGGGTTCTTC.

CDR3 sequence: CASSQGNRGGANVLTF. In DNA, the CDR3 is TGTGCCAGCAGCCAAGGTAACAGGGGTGGGGCCAACGTCCTGACTTTC. This sequence joins TRBV3-1 (or the pseudogene TRBV3-2) and TRBJ2-6; 7 bases line up with TRBD1. Germline V CDR1 and CDR2: LGHDT, YNNKEL (reference sequence). This CDR3 is 16 amino acids long. With 1 base clipped from V and 3 bases from J, the junction kept 3 bases outside the gene matches.

The chain has TRBV5-1 and TRBJ1-3, with 7 bases aligning to TRBD1. Germline values: CDR1 SGHRS, CDR2 YFSETQ. Unmatched junction bases numbered 4, after V lost 4 bases and J lost 0 bases. This CDR3 comprises 15 residues. The CDR3 loop is CASSGGDSSGNTIYF. CDR3 bases: TGCGCCAGCAGCGGAGGGGACAGCTCTGGAAACACCATATATTTT.